Below, one T cell receptor beta chain is given with its context. This sample stems from a study of blood T cell repertoires in COVID-19. Looking at the study overall: Samples taken during acute and convalescent COVID-19 were collected in the United States, Italy and Spain. In each case, the material was cDNA or gDNA derived from T cells, B-cell-depleted T cells, or PBMCs.

The V gene lost 1 base and the J gene lost 1 base, with 10 bases spanning the gap. Germline V gene lookup returns CDR1 LNHNV and CDR2 YYDKDF (reference sequence). The CDR3 spans 15 residues. Using immunoSEQ multiplex PCR, the repertoire was profiled, and TCRdb retains in-frame clones only, with some absent. The repertoire includes some 200,000 clones, about four fifths of them detected once, and roughly 2.3% sits in the top ten. The chain is built from TRBV15 and TRBJ1-1, with D perhaps TRBD1 (6 bases). The specimen sequenced was peripheral blood. This TCR was recovered from a woman aged 60-75 years with acute or convalescent COVID-19. CDR3: CATSRVDRRNTEAFF. The CDR3 DNA reads TGTGCCACCAGCAGAGTAGACAGGCGGAACACTGAAGCTTTCTTT.